One sample yielded the 11 T cell receptor beta chains listed below, sequenced in a study of CD8 T cells in Susac syndrome. Random hexamers were used to reverse transcribe the RNA input (about 0.5 to 1 ug). TCRdb re-called the immunoSEQ multiplex PCR reads with MiXCR, one entry per CDR3 protein. Of 95,000 to 150,000 distinct CDR3 sequences detected, around 94% appear once; the ten largest clones hold 0.28%. Sample: CD8+ T cells from PBMCs. All receptors come from a human donor with Susac syndrome.

The V call is TRBV4-2, the J call TRBJ1-1, with D unclear. CDR1 and CDR2 (germline): LGHNA, YNFKEQ. Trimming took off 0 bases at V and 0 bases at J, with 14 bases between the two ends. This CDR3 comprises 17 residues. The CDR3 DNA reads as TGTGCCAGCAGCCAAGAAGGACTAACGGTCATGAACACTGAAGCTTTCTTT. Protein sequence: CASSQEGLTVMNTEAFF.

The J gene is TRBJ1-6, the V gene TRBV7-9; 9 nucleotides line up with TRBD1. CDR1 and CDR2 from the germline V gene are SEHNR and FQNEAQ (reference sequence). The CDR3 totals 14 residues. Trimming removed 6 bases from V and 7 bases from J; junction bases left unmatched: 4. In nucleotides, the CDR3 is TGTGCCAGCAGGGATGGACAGGGGAATTCACCCCTCCACTTT. Translation gives CASRDGQGNSPLHF. Combining the CDR3 with reference TRBV7-9 and TRBJ1-6 gives the whole variable domain DTGVSQNPRHKITKRGQNVTFRCDPISEHNRLYWYRQTLGQGPEFLTYFQNEAQLEKSRLLSDRFSAERPKGSFSTLEIQRTEQGDSAMYLCASRDGQGNSPLHFGNGTRLTVT.

The chain carries TRBV4-2 and TRBJ1-2; a weak D match, TRBD1 (5 bases). Germline assignment: CDR1 LGHNA and CDR2 YNFKEQ. CDR3 length: 15 residues. Trimming stripped 3 bases from V and 0 bases from J, with 11 bases between. CDR3 amino acids: CASSHKGPTNYGYTF. The CDR3 nucleotides read TGTGCCAGCAGCCACAAGGGGCCTACTAACTATGGCTACACCTTC.

The V gene is TRBV27, the J gene TRBJ1-1; D is unresolved. There are 13 residues in the CDR3. Germline V lookup: CDR1 MNHEY, CDR2 SMNVEV (reference sequence). The ends were cut back, 3 bases at V and 1 base at J, with 6 bases in the middle. This CDR3 is CASSFGANTEAFF. CDR3 nucleotide sequence: TGTGCCAGCAGTTTCGGCGCGAACACTGAAGCTTTCTTT.

V gene TRBV6-5 combines with J gene TRBJ2-5; unclear D gene. The V gene's germline CDR1 is MNHEY and CDR2 SVGAGI. V lost 0 bases and J lost 2, with 19 bases in between. This CDR3 is built from 18 residues. The chain's CDR3 is CASSYSVDTTADQETQYF. The DNA of the CDR3 is TGTGCCAGCAGTTACTCAGTCGATACTACAGCAGATCAAGAGACCCAGTACTTC.

This rearrangement joins TRBV5-1 to TRBJ2-7, with D hard to call. Per the germline V gene, CDR1 is SGHRS and CDR2 is YFSETQ. Trimming stripped 2 bases from V and 3 bases from J, with 6 bases between. This CDR3 comprises 12 residues. The CDR3 sequence is CASSFESYEQYF. CDR3 in DNA: TGCGCCAGCAGCTTTGAGAGCTACGAGCAGTACTTC.

There are a few counts of this clonotype. The V gene is TRBV27, the J gene TRBJ2-1, with no clear D. The germline gives CDR1 MNHEY, CDR2 SMNVEV (reference sequence). The CDR3 spans 11 residues. V lost 3 bases and J lost 4, with 1 base in between. The DNA for the CDR3 is TGTGCCAGCAGTTTTTACAATGAGCAGTTCTTC. Translated: CASSFYNEQFF.

The V and J genes are TRBV6-2 or TRBV6-3 and TRBJ2-5, with 7 bases aligning to TRBD1. The germline V gene encodes CDR1 MNHEY and CDR2 SVGEGT. V lost 3 bases and J lost 1; bases outside the gene matches: 5. This CDR3 spans 15 amino acids. CDR3 protein: CASSYSGTAQETQYF. As DNA, the CDR3 is TGTGCCAGCAGTTATTCTGGGACAGCCCAAGAGACCCAGTACTTC.

CDR3 loop: CASGGETQYF. The DNA of the CDR3 is TGTGCCAGCGGGGGGGAGACCCAGTACTTC. The chain is built from TRBV2 and TRBJ2-5; TRBD2 is a possible D gene (6 bases). This CDR3 is built from 10 residues. V was cut by 8 bases and J by 5 bases, with 6 bases left in between. Germline CDR1 reads SNHLY; CDR2 reads FYNNEI.

The chain couples TRBV29-1 to TRBJ1-1; the match to TRBD1 covers 7 bases. Germline-derived CDR1 and CDR2 are SQVTM and ANQGSEA. Germline trimming cut 4 bases from V and 8 bases from J; bases unmatched to any gene: 1. The CDR3 is 10 amino acids. The CDR3 spells CSVGDREAFF. CDR3 sequence (DNA): TGCAGCGTTGGGGACAGAGAAGCTTTCTTT.

V is TRBV2 and J is TRBJ2-5; TRBD1 might be the D (5 bases). This CDR3 comprises 13 residues. From germline, CDR1 is SNHLY and CDR2 FYNNEI. V was clipped by 7 bases and J by 7 bases, with 16 bases between them. The CDR3 here is CASTAEGVRTQYF. Here the CDR3 DNA reads TGTGCCAGCACTGCCGAAGGGGTTAGGACCCAGTACTTC.